This TCR beta chain is from a study of blood T cells in healthy people across ages. This CDR3 has 16 amino acids. Germline V gene sequence: CDR1 LNHNV, CDR2 YYDKDF (reference sequence). Together with a sample-barcoded 5' primer, a J-beta primer mix was included in a second PCR lasting about 6 to 11 cycles. Samples each returned at least 3 million CDR3-containing paired-end reads. Using its own MiXCR run on the 5' RACE reads, TCRdb lists one record per CDR3 protein. The sample records 1.8 million or so distinct CDR3 sequences, around 40% being singletons. Every participating donor contributed roughly 10 milliliters of peripheral blood through a draw. This clonotype was observed a single time.

This chain joins TRBV15 and TRBJ2-1; D possibly matches TRBD1 or TRBD2 (5 bases each). The J call may be in error: the DNA end matches TRBJ2-7 better. The sample consisted of blood. This receptor was identified in a human donor in good health. The CDR3 coding sequence is TGTGCCACCAGCGACCGGGACCCCCAGCTCTACAATGAGCAGTACTTC. Residues: CATSDRDPQLYNEQYF.